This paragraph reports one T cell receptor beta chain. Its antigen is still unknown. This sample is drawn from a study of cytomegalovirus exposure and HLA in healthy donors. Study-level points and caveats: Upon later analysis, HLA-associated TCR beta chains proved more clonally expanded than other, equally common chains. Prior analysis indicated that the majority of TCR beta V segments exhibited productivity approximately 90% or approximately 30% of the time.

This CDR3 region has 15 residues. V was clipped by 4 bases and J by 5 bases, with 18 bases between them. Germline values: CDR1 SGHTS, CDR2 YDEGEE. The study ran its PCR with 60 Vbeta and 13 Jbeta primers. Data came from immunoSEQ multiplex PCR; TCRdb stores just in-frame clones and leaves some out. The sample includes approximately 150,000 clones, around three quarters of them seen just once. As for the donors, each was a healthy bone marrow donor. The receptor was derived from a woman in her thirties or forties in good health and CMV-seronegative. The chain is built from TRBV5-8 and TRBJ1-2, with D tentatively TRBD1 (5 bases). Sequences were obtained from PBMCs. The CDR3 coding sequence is TGTGCCAGCAGCCGCGATCGCAGGGCGATTTATGGCTACACCTTC. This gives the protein CASSRDRRAIYGYTF. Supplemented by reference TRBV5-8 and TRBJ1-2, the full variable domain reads EAGVTQSPTHLIKTRGQQATLRCSPISGHTSVYWYQQALGLGLQFLLWYDEGEERNRGNFPPRFSGRQFPNYSSELNVNALELEDSALYLCASSRDRRAIYGYTFGSGTRLTVV.